This T cell receptor (beta chain) derives from a study of cytomegalovirus exposure and HLA in healthy donors. General study findings and limits: The study put 160 or so TCR beta chains on its list as cytomegalovirus-associated. TCR beta chains associated with HLA were, in a later analysis, more clonally expanded than equally common others.

Germline CDR1 GTSNPN, CDR2 SVGIG (reference sequence). This CDR3 spans 12 amino acids. Germline trimming cut 4 bases from V and 2 bases from J; bases unmatched to any gene: 1. Amplification used 60 Vbeta primers and 13 Jbeta primers. Only in-frame clones appear in the TCRdb table, and some are missing; sequencing was by immunoSEQ multiplex PCR. This sample has 150,000 to 200,000 clones, with roughly 90% found just once. The sample holds one count of this clone. Its antigen remains unidentified. The clonotype was recovered from a girl under three years old in good health and CMV-seronegative. V usage is TRBV30 and J usage is TRBJ2-7, with TRBD2 identical over 8 bases. Sequencing was done on a sample of PBMCs. The CDR3 nucleotides are TGTGCCTGGAAGCGGGAGCCCTACGAGCAGTACTTC. Its protein is CAWKREPYEQYF.